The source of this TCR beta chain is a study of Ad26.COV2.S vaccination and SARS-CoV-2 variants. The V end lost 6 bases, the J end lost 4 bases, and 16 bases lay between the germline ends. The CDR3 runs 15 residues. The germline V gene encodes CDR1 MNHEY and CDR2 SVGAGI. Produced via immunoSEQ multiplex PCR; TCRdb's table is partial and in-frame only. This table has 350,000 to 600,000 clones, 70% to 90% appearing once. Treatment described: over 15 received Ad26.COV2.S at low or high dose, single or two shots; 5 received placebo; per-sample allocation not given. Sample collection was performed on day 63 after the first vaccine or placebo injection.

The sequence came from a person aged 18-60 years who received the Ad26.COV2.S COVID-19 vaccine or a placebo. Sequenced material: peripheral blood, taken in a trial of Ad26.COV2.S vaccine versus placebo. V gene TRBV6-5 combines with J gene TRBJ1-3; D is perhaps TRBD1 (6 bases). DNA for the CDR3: TGTGCCAGCAGGAGAGAAGGGGGAGCGGGAAACACCATATATTTT. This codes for CASRREGGAGNTIYF.